This T cell receptor beta chain was recorded in a study of blood T cell repertoires in COVID-19. Whole-study context: The United States, Italy and Spain provided the acute and convalescent COVID-19 samples.

Source study methods: Nucleated cell counts were estimated from reference gene primer amplification. Clones were read by immunoSEQ multiplex PCR, and TCRdb kept only the in-frame ones, dropping some. V and J calls and clone size come straight from that table; D and trimming were deduced from the DNA. The sample carries about 220,000 clones, roughly 88% recorded once. The germline V gene encodes CDR1 LNHDA and CDR2 SQIVND (reference sequence). V was trimmed by 7 bases and J by 7 bases, leaving 20 bases between them. CDR3 length: 14 residues. The chain has TRBV19 and TRBJ2-7; TRBD1 is a possible D gene (6 bases). The receptor was isolated from a woman between 45 and 60 years old with acute COVID-19. The sequenced material came from PBMCs or T cells enriched from blood (not recorded which). The DNA for the CDR3 is TGTGCCAGTACCCACAGGGACGATACGGGTGAGCAGTACTTC. This translates into CASTHRDDTGEQYF. The full variable domain, completed using reference TRBV19 and TRBJ2-7, is DGGITQSPKYLFRKEGQNVTLSCEQNLNHDAMYWYRQDPGQGLRLIYYSQIVNDFQKGDIAEGYSVSREKKESFPLTVTSAQKNPTAFYLCASTHRDDTGEQYFGPGTRLTVT.